What follows is one T cell receptor beta chain and its context. CDR3 length: 16 residues. V lost 5 bases to trimming and J lost 4 bases, with 23 bases between them. The germline V gene has CDR1 SQVTM and CDR2 ANQGSEA. In Seattle, patients joined the study during active infection and were tracked longitudinally. The data stem from a study of blood T cell repertoires in COVID-19. Study information: COVID-19 samples collected from the United States, Italy and Spain covered acute and convalescent phases. PBMCs, B-cell-depleted T cells, or T cells provided the cDNA or gDNA that made up the material.

As processed by the authors: For nucleated cells, counts were estimated from reference gene primer amplification. The method was immunoSEQ multiplex PCR; TCRdb's version includes in-frame clones alone and lacks a portion of them. D and trimming come from the DNA, and the V and J calls and clone size come from that table. The sample includes 100,000 to 150,000 clones, approximately 89% of them seen just once. The sequenced sample consisted of peripheral blood. V is TRBV29-1 and J is TRBJ2-5, with D perhaps matching TRBD1 (7 bases). The TCR originated in an elderly woman with COVID-19, enrolled during active disease. The CDR3 nucleotides are TGCAGCGTTATTCCTAGTGGGGCAGGGGGGAGAGAGACCCAGTACTTC. It is translated as CSVIPSGAGGRETQYF.